This TCR beta chain appears in the sequencing data of a study of CD8 T cells in Susac syndrome (dated by TCRdb to between 2019 and 2020). Concerning the study at large: Repertoire sequencing was used to test whether CD8+ T cell activation and differentiation in Susac syndrome was antigen driven. The study compared CD8+ T cell repertoire clonality among around 11 healthy donors, around 14 Susac syndrome patients and roughly 16 multiple sclerosis patients. Overall study outcomes, separate from this receptor: The number of individuals in the TCR sequencing and HLA analysis was recognized as being relatively small.

RNA was extracted using the RNeasy kit, and about 0.5 to 1 ug of the RNA was reverse transcribed with random hexamers. TCR beta CDR3 regions were amplified with the immunoSEQ multiplex PCR assay covering 54 Vbeta and 13 Jbeta segments. PCR amplification bias was corrected using a synthetic template baseline for primer optimization and computational correction. Per the original workflow: Only productive sequences were kept, with reads annotated to V, D and J genes according to IMGT and analyzed in immunoSEQ Analyzer. To calculate clonality, Shannon entropy was normalized by log2 of the number of productive unique sequences and then subtracted from one. Public and private clones were assessed among the 100 most prevalent clones of each patient and control. Clones were defined as Susac-specific if absent from the healthy and MS cohorts, from around 1,100 published viral clones and from other ImmuneACCESS disease sequences. TCRdb applied fastp at Q25 and MiXCR to the public reads, then kept only in-frame beta chains. Rows matching on CDR3 protein sequence are summarized as one entry with the most common DNA and genes. The V and J calls shown here were made by TCRdb, not taken from the authors' results. The sample table lists about 140,000 distinct CDR3 sequences, about 94% of them with a count of one. Over 0.25% of the sample lies in the top ten.

On this clonotype itself: Its antigen is not yet known. The sample holds no much larger clone one base away, and base qualities are not on file.

Per the germline V gene, LGHNA is the CDR1 and YSLEER is the CDR2. Trimming accounts for 0 bases at V and 1 base at J, while the number of junction bases matched to no gene is 3. CDR3 length: 16 amino acids, cysteine to phenylalanine. Of the read, only the CDR3 DNA is kept; its 48 bases are in frame from base 1. High-throughput TCR beta sequencing profiled peripheral blood CD8+ and CD4+ T cells from healthy donors, Susac syndrome patients and multiple sclerosis patients. The healthy donors served as controls matched for age and sex. Bulk CD8+ and CD4+ T cells were purified magnetically by negative isolation, whereas CD8+ TEMRA cells were enriched by FACS. Blood was collected in EDTA tubes and processed within 24 hours, with PBMCs isolated through density gradient centrifugation. PBMCs destined for TCR sequencing were cryopreserved in liquid nitrogen and later thawed in a 37 °C water bath. The sorted or isolated CD4+, CD8+ and CD8+ TEMRA cells had a purity of 90% or higher.

The chain is encoded by TRBV4-3 joined to TRBJ2-7; 10 bases in the junction line up with TRBD2. Material: CD8+ T cells from PBMCs. This TCR was sampled from a human donor in good health. The CDR3 is CASSQDWTSGSYEQYF. At the DNA level, the sequence is TGCGCCAGCAGCCAAGATTGGACTAGCGGATCCTACGAGCAGTACTTC.